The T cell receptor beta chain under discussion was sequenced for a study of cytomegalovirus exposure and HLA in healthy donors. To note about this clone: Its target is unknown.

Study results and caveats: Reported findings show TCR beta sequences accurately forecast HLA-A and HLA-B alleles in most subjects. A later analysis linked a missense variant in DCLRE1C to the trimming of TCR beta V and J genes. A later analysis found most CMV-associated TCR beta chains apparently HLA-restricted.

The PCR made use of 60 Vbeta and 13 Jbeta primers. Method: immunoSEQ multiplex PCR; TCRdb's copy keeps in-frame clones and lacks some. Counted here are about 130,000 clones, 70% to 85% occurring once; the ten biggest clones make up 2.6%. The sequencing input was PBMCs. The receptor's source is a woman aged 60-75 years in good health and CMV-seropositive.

As DNA, the CDR3 is TGTGCCAGCAGACAGGGGGCTCGCACTGAAGCTTTCTTT. It is translated as CASRQGARTEAFF. The chain uses TRBV19 and TRBJ1-1; the match to TRBD1 covers 10 bases. Germline V gives CDR1 LNHDA, CDR2 SQIVND (reference sequence). Trimming removed 9 bases from V and 4 bases from J; junction bases left unmatched: 5. This CDR3 has 13 residues.